These T cell receptor beta chains were read from a single sample in a study of identical twins. TCRdb re-called the 5' RACE reads with MiXCR, one entry per CDR3 protein. This sample yields around 690,000 distinct CDR3 sequences, of which over 20% are seen a single time; 4% to 5.5% belongs to the top ten. Separately, the same data were catalogued under a study of T cells expressing NK-cell markers.

The sequencing sample was made of PBMCs. The source is a woman between 18 and 30 years old in good health. CDR3s include the opening cysteine and the closing phenylalanine or tryptophan. Each record gives: CDR3 protein, CDR3 DNA, clone size, J gene, V gene, D gene. A D gene is named only where the DNA matches it firmly. Expanded clones are given a class, and other clones once, few, many or no size at all.

CASSLQGGLYTGELFF	TGTGCCAGCAGCTTACAAGGAGGGCTGTACACCGGGGAGCTGTTTTTT	few	TRBJ2-2	TRBV7-2	NA
CASSLTSFGTDTQYF	TGCGCCAGCAGCCTGACTAGTTTTGGCACAGATACGCAGTATTTT	few	TRBJ2-3	TRBV4-1	NA
CASSYGMGGAADTQYF	TGTGCCAGCAGTTACGGAATGGGGGGGGCGGCAGATACGCAGTATTTT	few	TRBJ2-3	TRBV6-5	NA
CASSNRLVKETQYF	TGTGCCAGCAGCAACCGACTGGTGAAAGAGACCCAGTACTTC	few	TRBJ2-5	TRBV5-5	NA
CASSQRLNTGELFF	TGTGCCAGCAGCCAGAGGCTTAACACCGGGGAGCTGTTTTTT	NA	TRBJ2-2	TRBV11-3	NA
CSVDSGDYGYTF	TGCAGCGTTGACTCGGGGGACTATGGCTACACCTTC	many	TRBJ1-2	TRBV29-1	NA
CSATDRHTDTQYF	TGCAGTGCCACGGACAGGCACACAGATACGCAGTATTTT	NA	TRBJ2-3	TRBV20-1	TRBD1
CASSLESVNTEAFF	TGTGCCAGCAGCTTAGAGTCAGTGAACACTGAAGCTTTCTTT	few	TRBJ1-1	TRBV9	NA
CASVRENHNEQFF	TGTGCCAGCGTCAGAGAGAACCACAATGAGCAGTTCTTC	NA	TRBJ2-1	TRBV2	NA
CSVPGTRTYNEQFF	TGCAGCGTCCCCGGGACTAGAACCTACAATGAGCAGTTCTTC	few	TRBJ2-1	TRBV29-1	TRBD2
CASSVSPINTEAFF	TGTGCCAGCAGCGTCTCGCCAATTAACACTGAAGCTTTCTTT	NA	TRBJ1-1	TRBV9	NA
CASRPMVGEAFF	TGTGCCAGCAGACCCATGGTTGGTGAAGCTTTCTTT	few	TRBJ1-1	TRBV6-6	NA
CASSFGIGADTQYF	TGCGCCAGCAGCTTCGGGATAGGCGCAGATACGCAGTATTTT	NA	TRBJ2-3	TRBV5-1	NA
CASTGLAGVHF	TGTGCCAGCACCGGACTAGCGGGCGTACACTTC	NA	TRBJ2-7	TRBV12-3/TRBV12-4	TRBD2
CASSWGQGPGGYTF	TGTGCCAGCAGTTGGGGACAGGGCCCAGGGGGCTACACCTTC	few	TRBJ1-2	TRBV6-5	TRBD1
CASSLAGTDGYTF	TGTGCCAGCAGCTTAGCGGGGACGGATGGCTACACCTTC	many	TRBJ1-2	TRBV7-9	NA
CASSKSLEITTQPQHF	TGTGCCAGCAGTAAATCCCTCGAGATAACAACTCAGCCCCAGCATTTT	NA	TRBJ1-5	TRBV12-3/TRBV12-4	NA
CASRGVGVYEQYF	TGTGCCAGCAGGGGGGTCGGGGTCTACGAGCAGTACTTC	few	TRBJ2-7	TRBV25-1	NA
CASSPNHLPGANVLTF	TGTGCCAGCAGTCCAAACCACCTCCCTGGGGCCAACGTCCTGACTTTC	few	TRBJ2-6	TRBV7-6	NA
CASSLARGEGLRKTQYF	TGTGCCAGCAGCTTAGCGCGGGGGGAAGGTTTAAGAAAGACCCAGTACTTC	few	TRBJ2-5	TRBV7-9	TRBD2
CASSSRTGLRQNEQFF	TGTGCCAGCAGTTCCCGGACAGGGTTGAGGCAGAATGAGCAGTTCTTC	few	TRBJ2-1	TRBV12-3/TRBV12-4	TRBD1
CSAGTGNYNSPLHF	TGCAGTGCGGGAACAGGGAACTATAATTCACCCCTCCACTTT	NA	TRBJ1-6	TRBV20-1	NA
CSRPAWGTDTQYF	TGCAGTCGCCCGGCTTGGGGAACAGATACGCAGTATTTT	NA	TRBJ2-3	TRBV20-1	NA
CASSWTSRGDTQYF	TGCGCCAGCAGCTGGACTAGCCGGGGGGATACGCAGTATTTT	few	TRBJ2-3	TRBV5-1	TRBD2
CASSLGQVAQYF	TGTGCCAGCAGCTTAGGACAGGTCGCGCAGTATTTT	NA	TRBJ2-3	TRBV7-9	NA
CASSPTRGAGGTDTQYF	TGTGCCAGCAGCCCCACCCGGGGGGCTGGGGGCACAGATACGCAGTATTTT	NA	TRBJ2-3	TRBV7-6	NA
CASSSLGPTGELFF	TGTGCCAGCAGCTCACTGGGTCCCACCGGGGAGCTGTTTTTT	NA	TRBJ2-2	TRBV7-9	NA
CASSRYDRATGGYTF	TGTGCCAGCAGCCGATACGACAGGGCTACCGGTGGCTACACCTTC	NA	TRBJ1-2	TRBV5-6	TRBD1
CASSPRNVYEQYF	TGTGCCAGCAGCCCCAGAAACGTCTACGAGCAGTACTTC	few	TRBJ2-7	TRBV11-1	NA
CSVKSYNEQFF	TGCAGTGTCAAAAGCTACAATGAGCAGTTCTTC	many	TRBJ2-1	TRBV20-1	NA
CASSRTGSQSYEQYF	TGTGCCAGCAGCCGTACCGGGTCACAATCCTACGAGCAGTACTTC	NA	TRBJ2-7	TRBV7-2	NA
CASSLVAGSYNEQFF	TGCGCCAGCAGCTTAGTAGCGGGATCCTACAATGAGCAGTTCTTC	NA	TRBJ2-1	TRBV5-1	TRBD2
CASTLTGGSTDTQYF	TGTGCCAGCACCCTAACCGGGGGTAGCACAGATACGCAGTATTTT	few	TRBJ2-3	TRBV7-3	NA
CATNSGKDTQYF	TGTGCCACCAATAGCGGAAAAGATACGCAGTATTTT	NA	TRBJ2-3	TRBV15	NA
CSARRLNTEAFF	TGCAGTGCTAGGCGTTTGAACACTGAAGCTTTCTTT	few	TRBJ1-1	TRBV20-1	NA
CSVTRGTQEKLFF	TGCAGTGTGACCAGAGGGACGCAGGAAAAACTGTTTTTT	NA	TRBJ1-4	TRBV20-1	NA
CASSQGLILGRSYEQYF	TGTGCCAGCAGCCAAGGTCTGATACTGGGGAGGTCCTACGAGCAGTACTTC	NA	TRBJ2-7	TRBV14	NA
CSASPSSGGIQETQYF	TGCAGTGCTAGTCCGTCTTCAGGGGGTATCCAAGAGACCCAGTACTTC	NA	TRBJ2-5	TRBV20-1	TRBD1
CASSLVGTAATEAFF	TGCGCCAGCAGCCTGGTAGGGACAGCGGCCACTGAAGCTTTCTTT	NA	TRBJ1-1	TRBV5-1	TRBD1
CASSQGTASSYNEQFF	TGTGCCAGCAGCCAAGGGACAGCAAGCTCCTACAATGAGCAGTTCTTC	once	TRBJ2-1	TRBV4-2	NA
CATSRGTEATKEQYF	TGTGCCACCAGCAGAGGTACGGAGGCTACGAAAGAGCAGTACTTC	NA	TRBJ2-7	TRBV15	NA
CSVQSTDSNQPQHF	TGCAGCGTTCAGAGCACTGATAGCAATCAGCCCCAGCATTTT	many	TRBJ1-5	TRBV29-1	NA
CSASKVGINRGGYTF	TGCAGTGCCAGTAAAGTGGGGATAAATCGAGGAGGCTACACCTTC	NA	TRBJ1-2	TRBV20-1	NA
CASSRQGGEGEQYF	TGTGCCAGCAGTCGACAGGGCGGGGAGGGGGAGCAGTACTTC	few	TRBJ2-7	TRBV12-3/TRBV12-4	NA
CASSIIGDEQFF	TGTGCCAGCAGCATAATCGGGGATGAGCAGTTCTTC	NA	TRBJ2-1	TRBV7-6	NA